What follows is one TCR beta chain and its context. Antigen: not known. This entry is derived from a study of OX40 agonist ivuxolimab in advanced cancers. Study at large: Cohort: 75% to 90% men, mean age 60, aged about 20 to 90.

Autoimmune disease history or systemic immunosuppression led to patients being barred. CDR3 length equals 15 residues. The ends lost 4 bases at V and 4 bases at J; junction bases unmatched: 8. Germline values: CDR1 SGHDT, CDR2 YYEEEE. TCRdb's table, derived via immunoSEQ multiplex PCR, lists solely in-frame clones and lacks some. The sample has approximately 70,000 clones, more than 80% seen once. Whole-study findings and limits: Antigen specificity was not determined for the expanded peripheral T cells.

Here the sequenced sample was CD4+ or CD8+ T cells sorted from blood, taken in a trial of the OX40 agonist ivuxolimab. The source of this sequence is an adult with an advanced solid tumor such as melanoma, head and neck, liver or kidney cancer. The genes are TRBV5-6 and TRBJ2-7, with 10 bases aligning to TRBD1. The CDR3 is CASSRKDRGLYEQYF. In DNA, the CDR3 is TGTGCCAGCAGCCGAAAGGACAGGGGGTTATACGAGCAGTACTTC.